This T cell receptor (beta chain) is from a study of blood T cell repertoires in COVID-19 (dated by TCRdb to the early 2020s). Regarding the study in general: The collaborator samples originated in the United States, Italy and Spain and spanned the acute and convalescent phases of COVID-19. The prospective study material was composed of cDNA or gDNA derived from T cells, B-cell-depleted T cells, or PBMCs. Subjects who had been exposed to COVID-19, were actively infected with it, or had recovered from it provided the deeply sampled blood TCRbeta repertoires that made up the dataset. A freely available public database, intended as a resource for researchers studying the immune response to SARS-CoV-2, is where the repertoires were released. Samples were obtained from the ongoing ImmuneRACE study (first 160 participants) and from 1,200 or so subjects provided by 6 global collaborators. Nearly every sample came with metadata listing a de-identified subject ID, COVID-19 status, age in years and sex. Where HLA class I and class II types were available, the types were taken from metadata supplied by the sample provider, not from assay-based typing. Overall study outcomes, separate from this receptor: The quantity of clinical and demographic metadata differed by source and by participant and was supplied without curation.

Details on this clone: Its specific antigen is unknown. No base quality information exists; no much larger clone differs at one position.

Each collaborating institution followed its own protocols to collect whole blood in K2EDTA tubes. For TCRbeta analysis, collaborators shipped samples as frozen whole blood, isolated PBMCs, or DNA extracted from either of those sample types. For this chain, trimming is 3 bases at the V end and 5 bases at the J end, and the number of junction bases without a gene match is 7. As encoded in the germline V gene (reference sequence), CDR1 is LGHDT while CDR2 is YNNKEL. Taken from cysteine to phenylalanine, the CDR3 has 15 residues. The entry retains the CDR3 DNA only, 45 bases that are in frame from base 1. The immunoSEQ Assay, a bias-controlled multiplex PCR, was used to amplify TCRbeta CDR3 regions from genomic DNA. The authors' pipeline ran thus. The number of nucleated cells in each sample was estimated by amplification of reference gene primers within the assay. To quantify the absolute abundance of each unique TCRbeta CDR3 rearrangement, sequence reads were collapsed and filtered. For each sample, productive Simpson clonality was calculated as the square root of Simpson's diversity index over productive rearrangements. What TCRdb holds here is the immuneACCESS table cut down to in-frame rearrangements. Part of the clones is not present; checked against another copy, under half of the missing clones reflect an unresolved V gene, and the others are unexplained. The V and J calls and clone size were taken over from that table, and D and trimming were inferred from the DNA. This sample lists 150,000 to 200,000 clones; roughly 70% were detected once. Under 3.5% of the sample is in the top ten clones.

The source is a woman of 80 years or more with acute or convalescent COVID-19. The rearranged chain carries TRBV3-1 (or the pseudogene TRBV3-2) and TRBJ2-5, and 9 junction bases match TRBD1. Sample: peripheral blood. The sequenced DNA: TGTGCCAGCAGCCAGGCCGGGACAGGGCCCGAGACCCAGTACTTC. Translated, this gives CASSQAGTGPETQYF.